This T cell receptor beta chain was profiled in a study of early T cells in non-severe SARS-CoV-2 infection. Study as a whole: Sequencing input comprised bulk RNA from unsorted whole blood; chain pairing was not available. Study-wide points: Comparison of clonotypes with VDJdb favored anti-spike CD8 responses while missing private and CD4 specificities.

V lost 7 bases and J lost 8; bases outside the gene matches: 16. The CDR3 has 18 amino acids. Germline V gene sequence: CDR1 MNHEY, CDR2 SVGEGT. This clonotype was seen many times. The antigen is not known. In the library, individual cDNA molecules carried attached unique molecular identifiers. One entry per CDR3 protein results from TCRdb running MiXCR on the 5' RACE reads. This table holds 40,000 to 45,000 distinct CDR3 sequences, 11% found once. V gene TRBV6-2 or TRBV6-3 combines with J gene TRBJ2-1; TRBD2 agrees at 14 bases. The specimen sequenced was whole blood. The receptor comes from an adult who was a healthcare worker with PCR-confirmed SARS-CoV-2 infection or an uninfected control (not recorded which). The CDR3 nucleotides are TGTGCCAGCACCGCGCGAGGACTAGCGGGGGGAATGGGGCATGAGCAGTTCTTC. Amino acid sequence: CASTARGLAGGMGHEQFF.